The 23 T cell receptor beta chains listed next were all sequenced from one sample in a study of a mutant IDH1 vaccine in newly diagnosed glioma. Some clones are missing from TCRdb's copy, which holds only in-frame ones; the method was immunoSEQ multiplex PCR. The sample includes about 62,000 clones, 70% to 90% of them seen just once. Time point of the sample: week 11, during vaccination. Mutant IDH1 20-mer peptide, at 300 ug, made up each vaccine dose, with topical imiquimod. Their antigen targets remain unknown. The material was PBMCs, obtained from a glioma patient whose treatment included an IDH1 peptide vaccine. The receptors here all came from a man aged 35-49 years with glioma.

The rearrangement joins TRBV2 to TRBJ2-3; the match to TRBD2 covers 9 bases. CDR3 size: 14 residues. V gave up 6 bases and J gave up 5 bases; unmatched junction bases: 6. Germline assignment: CDR1 SNHLY and CDR2 FYNNEI. The CDR3 sequence is CASSRGGAEDTQYF. In nucleotides, the CDR3 is TGTGCCAGCAGCCGCGGGGGGGCAGAAGATACGCAGTATTTT.

The chain combines TRBV29-1 with TRBJ1-1; TRBD1 aligns across 10 bases. The CDR3 totals 15 residues. The germline V gene encodes CDR1 SQVTM and CDR2 ANQGSEA. The trim removed 6 bases at V and 0 bases at J, leaving 7 bases unmatched. The CDR3 sequence is CSVSPGQGMNTEAFF. CDR3 nucleotide sequence: TGCAGCGTCTCCCCGGGACAGGGGATGAACACTGAAGCTTTCTTT. The full variable domain, with the rest looked up from reference TRBV29-1 and TRBJ1-1, is SAVISQKPSRDICQRGTSLTIQCQVDSQVTMMFWYRQQPGQSLTLIATANQGSEATYESGFVIDKFPISRPNLTFSTLTVSNMSPEDSSIYLCSVSPGQGMNTEAFFGQGTRLTVV.

The rearrangement joins TRBV6-1 to TRBJ2-7, with 8 nucleotides matching TRBD1. Germline lookup yields CDR1 MNHNS and CDR2 SASEGT. There are 14 residues in the CDR3. Losses at the gene ends were 6 bases for V and 4 bases for J; bases not matched to a gene: 8. The CDR3 DNA follows: TGTGCCAGCAGACCCTGGACAGGGAGGTACGAGCAGTACTTC. Amino acids: CASRPWTGRYEQYF.

The chain recombines TRBV19 with TRBJ2-5, with TRBD1 identical over 7 bases. J was trimmed by 1 base and V by 10 bases; bases with no gene match: 6. CDR1 LNHDA and CDR2 SQIVND come from the germline V gene (reference sequence). This CDR3 comprises 13 residues. In nucleotides, the CDR3 is TGTGCCACCACGGGACAGCGCCAAGAGACCCAGTACTTC. This gives the protein CATTGQRQETQYF. Together with reference TRBV19 and TRBJ2-5, the CDR3 gives the full variable domain: DGGITQSPKYLFRKEGQNVTLSCEQNLNHDAMYWYRQDPGQGLRLIYYSQIVNDFQKGDIAEGYSVSREKKESFPLTVTSAQKNPTAFYLCATTGQRQETQYFGPGTRLLVL.

Of note for this clone: The sample holds other DNA sequences that translate to the same CDR3. The genes are TRBV30 and TRBJ1-1, with a possible D match to TRBD1 (6 bases). CDR1 and CDR2 (germline): GTSNPN, SVGIG (reference sequence). This CDR3 spans 14 amino acids. Trimming took 1 base from V and 4 from J, leaving 13 bases between them. CDR3 DNA sequence: TGTGCCTGGAGTGGTGGGGGCGGGAGCACTGAAGCTTTCTTT. The encoded protein is CAWSGGGGSTEAFF.

The chain recombines TRBV10-2 with TRBJ2-1; either TRBD1 or TRBD2 may fit D (6 bases each). CDR1 and CDR2 (germline): WSHSY, SAAADI. The CDR3 loop spans 12 amino acids. V was pared by 3 bases and J by 15 bases, with 15 bases between. Here the CDR3 reads CASSDLLGGLFF. The CDR3 nucleotides read TGCGCCAGCAGTGACTTACTTGGGGGGCTGTTCTTC.

J is TRBJ2-5 and V is TRBV18, with D unresolved. V lost 2 bases, J lost 5 bases, and 9 bases lay in between. The CDR3 extends over 13 amino acids. From germline, CDR1 is KGHSH and CDR2 LQKENI. The CDR3 loop reads CASSPGQKETQYF. DNA of the CDR3: TGTGCCAGCTCACCAGGTCAGAAGGAGACCCAGTACTTC.

This clone was recorded only once. The chain has TRBV19 and TRBJ1-1; D unresolved. The CDR3 has 14 residues. Trimming left V 7 bases short and J 8 bases short, with 20 bases between. The germline CDR1 and CDR2 sequences are LNHDA and SQIVND (reference sequence). The CDR3: CASIRAVSPPEAFF. The CDR3 nucleotides are TGTGCCAGTATACGGGCTGTCTCCCCGCCCGAAGCTTTCTTT.

The chain links TRBV5-5 to TRBJ2-1; TRBD2 agrees at 7 bases. CDR3 length: 15 amino acids. Per the germline V gene, CDR1 is SGHKS and CDR2 is YYEKEE (reference sequence). V lost 0 bases to trimming and J lost 5 bases; unmatched junction nucleotides: 5. CDR3 DNA sequence: TGTGCCAGCAGCTTGGAGGGCGGGAGCCACAATGAGCAGTTCTTC. Encoded protein: CASSLEGGSHNEQFF. Supplemented by reference TRBV5-5 and TRBJ2-1, the full variable domain reads DAGVTQSPTHLIKTRGQQVTLRCSPISGHKSVSWYQQVLGQGPQFIFQYYEKEERGRGNFPDRFSARQFPNYSSELNVNALLLGDSALYLCASSLEGGSHNEQFFGPGTRLTVL.

The chain links TRBV5-5 to TRBJ1-4; TRBD1 matches at 10 bases. V trimming: 2 bases; J trimming: 0 bases; junction bases outside the gene matches: 7. CDR1 and CDR2 from the germline V gene are SGHKS and YYEKEE (reference sequence). CDR3 length: 18 residues. The CDR3 here is CASSFFVGQGATNEKLFF. The CDR3 DNA reads as TGTGCCAGCAGCTTTTTTGTAGGACAGGGGGCAACTAATGAAAAACTGTTTTTT.

The chain employs TRBV10-3 and TRBJ1-5; perhaps TRBD1 as D (6 bases). V was pared by 6 bases and J by 2 bases, with 17 bases between. This CDR3 spans 16 amino acids. Looked up from germline, CDR1 is ENHRY and CDR2 is SYGVKD. CDR3 residues: CAISQGDIRGNQPQHF. Here the CDR3 DNA reads TGTGCCATCAGCCAAGGGGACATTCGAGGCAATCAGCCCCAGCATTTT.

V usage is TRBV29-1 and J usage is TRBJ2-4; a weak D match, TRBD2 (6 bases). Trimming removed 7 bases from V and 0 bases from J, with 16 bases in between. CDR1 and CDR2 (germline): SQVTM, ANQGSEA. CDR3 length equals 15 residues. For the CDR3, the DNA is TGCAGCGCAACCAATAGGGGACTAGCCAAAAACATTCAGTACTTC. Residues: CSATNRGLAKNIQYF.

This clone has just one count. CDR3 coding DNA: TGTGCCAGCACCGACTCAGTGAAAGCTTTCTTT. This translates into CASTDSVKAFF. The chain has TRBV25-1 and TRBJ1-1; D not resolved. V shed 7 bases and J shed 9 bases, with 12 bases lying between them. CDR3 length: 11 residues. Germline V CDR1 and CDR2: MGHDK, SYGVNS.

The rearrangement joins TRBV5-3 to TRBJ1-4; 8 bases align to TRBD1. TRBV5-3 is filed as an ORF, its function uncertain. Trimming took 2 bases from V and 9 from J; bases not matched to a gene: 21. The CDR3 contains 19 residues. Written as DNA, the CDR3 is TGTGCCAGAAGCTTCTGCACCCACCGGACAGGGAAGGAAAGGAAAAAACTGTTTTTT. The encoded protein is CARSFCTHRTGKERKKLFF.

This clone ranks as medium-sized (0.01 to 0.1%). The rearrangement joins TRBV28 to TRBJ2-3; 7 positions match TRBD2. V was pared by 3 bases and J by 6 bases, with 12 bases of the junction left unmatched. Per germline, CDR1 MDHEN and CDR2 SYDVKM. This CDR3 spans 16 amino acids. The CDR3 DNA sequence: TGTGCCAGCAGTTTCTCCGCGGGAGCCGGCGGGGATACGCAGTATTTT. This translates into CASSFSAGAGGDTQYF.

This clone was detected once. This rearrangement joins TRBV6-5 to TRBJ2-5; D is possibly TRBD1 (6 bases). The CDR3 has 13 residues. The V end lost 5 bases, the J end lost 3 bases, and 10 bases lay between the germline ends. Germline assignment: CDR1 MNHEY and CDR2 SVGAGI. This CDR3 reads CASSRTVKETQYF. CDR3 in DNA: TGTGCCAGCAGTCGGACAGTCAAAGAGACCCAGTACTTC.

Here the CDR3 reads CASSIGTSTEAFF. The CDR3 DNA sequence: TGTGCCAGTAGTATAGGTACCTCCACTGAAGCTTTCTTT. This sequence joins TRBV19 and TRBJ1-1; D uncertain. CDR1 LNHDA and CDR2 SQIVND come from the germline V gene (reference sequence). This CDR3 is built from 13 residues. V dropped 1 base and J dropped 4 bases, with 7 bases sitting between them. Full variable domain (missing parts from reference TRBV19 and TRBJ1-1): DGGITQSPKYLFRKEGQNVTLSCEQNLNHDAMYWYRQDPGQGLRLIYYSQIVNDFQKGDIAEGYSVSREKKESFPLTVTSAQKNPTAFYLCASSIGTSTEAFFGQGTRLTVV.

In this sample, this clone turned up once. The rearrangement joins TRBV10-1 to TRBJ2-7, with unresolved D. This CDR3 has 13 residues. The germline CDR1 and CDR2 sequences are WNHNN and SYGVQD (reference sequence). The V gene lost 3 bases and the J gene lost 2 bases, with 8 bases spanning the gap. The CDR3: CASSDSNAYEQYF. The CDR3 region has the DNA TGCGCCAGCAGTGATTCCAATGCCTACGAGCAGTACTTC.

The V call is TRBV6-5, the J call TRBJ2-7, with D hard to call. The germline V gene has CDR1 MNHEY and CDR2 SVGAGI. Trimming left V 2 bases short and J 4 bases short, with 9 bases between. CDR3 size: 13 residues. DNA for the CDR3: TGTGCCAGCAGTTACCGACCAGGTTACGAGCAGTACGTC. Amino acid sequence: CASSYRPGYEQYV.

V is TRBV6-1 and J is TRBJ2-1, with TRBD2 matching 9 bases. The CDR3 extends over 15 amino acids. Germline CDR1 reads MNHNS; CDR2 reads SASEGT. Trimming took 6 bases from V and 9 from J; bases not matched to a gene: 12. CDR3 region: CASRASGRLQGEQFF. In DNA, the CDR3 is TGTGCCAGCAGGGCGAGCGGGAGGCTTCAGGGTGAGCAGTTCTTC.

The chain is built from TRBV19 and TRBJ2-2, with D perhaps matching TRBD1 (5 bases). The V and J ends lost 3 bases and 6 bases respectively, with 11 bases between them. CDR1 is LNHDA, CDR2 SQIVND, per germline (reference sequence). The CDR3 runs 14 residues. CDR3 sequence (DNA): TGTGCCAGTAGTATTCAGGGATGGGCCGGGGAGCTGTTTTTT. As protein: CASSIQGWAGELFF. Full variable domain (rest looked up from reference TRBV19 and TRBJ2-2): DGGITQSPKYLFRKEGQNVTLSCEQNLNHDAMYWYRQDPGQGLRLIYYSQIVNDFQKGDIAEGYSVSREKKESFPLTVTSAQKNPTAFYLCASSIQGWAGELFFGEGSRLTVL.

This chain uses TRBV29-1 with TRBJ2-7; D ambiguous. The V and J ends lost 3 bases and 1 base respectively, with 7 bases between them. CDR1 and CDR2 (germline): SQVTM, ANQGSEA. The CDR3 runs 12 residues. As DNA, the CDR3 is TGCAGCGTTGATGGTGGGTCCTACGAGCAGTACTTC. It is translated as CSVDGGSYEQYF.

This sequence joins TRBV9 and TRBJ2-5; 14 nucleotides line up with TRBD2. The CDR3 totals 16 residues. Per the germline V gene, CDR1 is SGDLS and CDR2 is YYNGEE. J gave up 1 base and V 7 bases, and 6 bases lay outside the gene matches. The CDR3 here is CASALGLAGGQETQYF. Here the CDR3 DNA reads TGTGCCAGCGCCCTAGGACTAGCGGGGGGCCAAGAGACCCAGTACTTC.